The entry below describes one TCR beta chain. No antigen is known for it. Base qualities were left out, and no much larger clone turns up one base away. This sample is part of a study of T-cell reconstitution after alpha-beta-depleted transplantation in children (dated by TCRdb to about 2016). Context from the whole study: T-cell immune reconstitution after TCRalphabeta/CD19-depleted allogeneic hematopoietic cell transplantation in children was quantitatively tracked in the study by means of TCR repertoire profiling.

CDR1 and CDR2, per the germline V gene, are SGHVS and FQNEAQ. Measured from the cysteine to the phenylalanine, the CDR3 is 19 residues long. The read is trimmed to its CDR3 DNA, 57 bases read in frame from base 1. V is cut by 3 bases and J by 3 bases, and the space between the germline ends is 24 bases. The library was generated by PCR. Instrument used: Illumina HiSeq 2500. TCR libraries were prepared with molecular barcoding, using unique molecular identifiers to normalize TCRbeta repertoire quantification. TCRdb passed the public sequencing reads through fastp at Q25 and MiXCR, retaining productive beta sequences. Entries that share a CDR3 protein sequence are merged under the most common genes and DNA. The table for this sample lists about 500,000 distinct CDR3 sequences; approximately 32% of them were counted only once. Clones ranked in the top ten supply 2% to 2.5% of the sample.

This receptor was obtained from a human donor who donated a stem cell graft to a child with aplastic anemia. The rearranged segments are TRBV7-8 and TRBJ1-5; a tentative D call is TRBD1 (6 bases match). The sequencing here drew on PBMCs from the stem cell graft donor, taken from the stem cell graft. For the CDR3, the sequence is CASSLGWLVAGASNQPQHF. The nucleotide sequence is TGTGCCAGCAGCTTGGGTTGGTTGGTGGCAGGGGCCTCCAATCAGCCCCAGCATTTT. Here the CDR3 is joined to the reference TRBV7-8 and TRBJ1-5 genes, and the full variable domain is: GAGVSQSPRYKVAKRGQDVALRCDPISGHVSLFWYQQALGQGPEFLTYFQNEAQLDKSGLPSDRFFAERPEGSVSTLKIQRTQQEDSAVYLCASSLGWLVAGASNQPQHFGDGTRLSIL.